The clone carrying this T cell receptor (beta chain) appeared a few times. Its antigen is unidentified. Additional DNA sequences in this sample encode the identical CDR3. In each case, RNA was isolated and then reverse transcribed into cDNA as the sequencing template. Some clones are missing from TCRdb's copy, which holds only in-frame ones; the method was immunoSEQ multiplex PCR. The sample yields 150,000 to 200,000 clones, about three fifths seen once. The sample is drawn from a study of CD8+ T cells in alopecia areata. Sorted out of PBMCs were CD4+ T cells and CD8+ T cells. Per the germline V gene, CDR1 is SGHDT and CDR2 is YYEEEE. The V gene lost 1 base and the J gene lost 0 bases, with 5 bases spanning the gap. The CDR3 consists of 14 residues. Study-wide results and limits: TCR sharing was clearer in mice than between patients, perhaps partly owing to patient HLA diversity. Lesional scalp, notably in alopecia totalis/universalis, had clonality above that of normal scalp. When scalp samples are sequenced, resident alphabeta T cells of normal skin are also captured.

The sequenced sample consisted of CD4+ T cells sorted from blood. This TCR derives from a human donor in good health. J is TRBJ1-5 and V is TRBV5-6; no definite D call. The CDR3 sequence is CASSLRGSNQPQHF. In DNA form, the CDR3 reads TGTGCCAGCAGCTTGCGGGGTAGCAATCAGCCCCAGCATTTT. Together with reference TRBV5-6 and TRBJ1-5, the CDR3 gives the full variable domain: DAGVTQSPTHLIKTRGQQVTLRCSPKSGHDTVSWYQQALGQGPQFIFQYYEEEERQRGNFPDRFSGHQFPNYSSELNVNALLLGDSALYLCASSLRGSNQPQHFGDGTRLSIL.